This TCR beta chain was sequenced during a study of human T cells and chemical hapten exposure. Notes on the study in general: Expanded TCR sets contained significantly more large CDR3 similarity clusters than controls.

Only a few counts were recorded for this clonotype. Its antigen is currently unknown. Specified time point: patch test 2, 6 weeks after DPC sensitization. Treatment specified: therapeutic diphenylcyclopropenone sensitization with weekly scalp DPC. Samples of blood were obtained prior to the application of each patch test. The CDR3 runs to 13 residues. The germline V gene has CDR1 SGHNT and CDR2 YYREEE (reference sequence). Germline trimming cut 4 bases from V and 5 bases from J; bases unmatched to any gene: 5. MiXCR was run by TCRdb on the RACE reads, yielding one entry per CDR3 protein. The table records some 100,000 distinct CDR3 sequences, about a tenth of them present only once.

The source is a woman aged 40 to 55 with alopecia areata. Some clones in this sample may be carry-over from other donors' samples. V gene TRBV5-4 combines with J gene TRBJ1-1; 7 bases align to TRBD1. Material: whole blood, obtained in connection with sensitization to the hapten diphenylcyclopropenone (DPC). CDR3 loop: CASSLDRWTEAFF. Here the CDR3 DNA reads TGTGCCAGCAGCCTGGACAGGTGGACTGAAGCTTTCTTT.